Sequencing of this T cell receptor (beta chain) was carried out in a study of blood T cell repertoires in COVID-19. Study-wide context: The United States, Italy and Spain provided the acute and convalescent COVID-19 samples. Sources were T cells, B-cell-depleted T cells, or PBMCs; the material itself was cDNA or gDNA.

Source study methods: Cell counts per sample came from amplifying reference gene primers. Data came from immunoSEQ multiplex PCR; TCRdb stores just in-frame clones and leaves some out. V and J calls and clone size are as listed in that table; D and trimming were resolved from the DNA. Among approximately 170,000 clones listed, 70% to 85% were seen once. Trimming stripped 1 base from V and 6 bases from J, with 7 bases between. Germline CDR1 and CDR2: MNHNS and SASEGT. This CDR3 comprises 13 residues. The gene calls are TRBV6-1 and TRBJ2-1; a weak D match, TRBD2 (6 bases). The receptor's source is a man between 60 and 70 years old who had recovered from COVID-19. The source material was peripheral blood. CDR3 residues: CASSEVGGNEQFF. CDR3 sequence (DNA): TGTGCCAGCAGTGAAGTGGGAGGCAATGAGCAGTTCTTC.